This T cell receptor (beta chain) was captured in a study of shared clonotypes between healthy human individuals. CD8 cells classed as naive were CD45RO-negative and positively selected for CCR7, excluding terminally differentiated effector memory CD45RA+ cells. As for this clone: Its specificity is not known.

Overall study results and limits: Naive subsets generally exceeded memory subsets in estimated richness. Despite large depth, rarefaction showed incomplete sorted-subset sequencing. Clonotypes that were shared across a handful of donors made up roughly 5.2% of naive CD4 clonotypes.

The DNA input per sorted-subset replicate PCR was 200 ng, corresponding to some 27,000 T cell genomes. Clones were sequenced by immunoSEQ multiplex PCR, and TCRdb holds only the in-frame ones, with some missing. The table records around 2,000,000 clones, just over 90% of them present only once. This CDR3 has 15 amino acids. Trimming took 4 bases from V and 5 from J; bases not matched to a gene: 11. The germline V gene encodes CDR1 SQVTM and CDR2 ANQGSEA. The chain is built from TRBV29-1 and TRBJ1-1; TRBD1 matches at 9 bases. This TCR derives from a man aged 18 to 29 in good health. Some clones in this sample may be carry-over from other donors' samples. The sequencing input was naive CD8+ T cells from PBMCs. DNA for the CDR3: TGCAGCGTTGGCCCCGCCGGGACAGGGTGGACTGAAGCTTTCTTT. This translates into CSVGPAGTGWTEAFF.